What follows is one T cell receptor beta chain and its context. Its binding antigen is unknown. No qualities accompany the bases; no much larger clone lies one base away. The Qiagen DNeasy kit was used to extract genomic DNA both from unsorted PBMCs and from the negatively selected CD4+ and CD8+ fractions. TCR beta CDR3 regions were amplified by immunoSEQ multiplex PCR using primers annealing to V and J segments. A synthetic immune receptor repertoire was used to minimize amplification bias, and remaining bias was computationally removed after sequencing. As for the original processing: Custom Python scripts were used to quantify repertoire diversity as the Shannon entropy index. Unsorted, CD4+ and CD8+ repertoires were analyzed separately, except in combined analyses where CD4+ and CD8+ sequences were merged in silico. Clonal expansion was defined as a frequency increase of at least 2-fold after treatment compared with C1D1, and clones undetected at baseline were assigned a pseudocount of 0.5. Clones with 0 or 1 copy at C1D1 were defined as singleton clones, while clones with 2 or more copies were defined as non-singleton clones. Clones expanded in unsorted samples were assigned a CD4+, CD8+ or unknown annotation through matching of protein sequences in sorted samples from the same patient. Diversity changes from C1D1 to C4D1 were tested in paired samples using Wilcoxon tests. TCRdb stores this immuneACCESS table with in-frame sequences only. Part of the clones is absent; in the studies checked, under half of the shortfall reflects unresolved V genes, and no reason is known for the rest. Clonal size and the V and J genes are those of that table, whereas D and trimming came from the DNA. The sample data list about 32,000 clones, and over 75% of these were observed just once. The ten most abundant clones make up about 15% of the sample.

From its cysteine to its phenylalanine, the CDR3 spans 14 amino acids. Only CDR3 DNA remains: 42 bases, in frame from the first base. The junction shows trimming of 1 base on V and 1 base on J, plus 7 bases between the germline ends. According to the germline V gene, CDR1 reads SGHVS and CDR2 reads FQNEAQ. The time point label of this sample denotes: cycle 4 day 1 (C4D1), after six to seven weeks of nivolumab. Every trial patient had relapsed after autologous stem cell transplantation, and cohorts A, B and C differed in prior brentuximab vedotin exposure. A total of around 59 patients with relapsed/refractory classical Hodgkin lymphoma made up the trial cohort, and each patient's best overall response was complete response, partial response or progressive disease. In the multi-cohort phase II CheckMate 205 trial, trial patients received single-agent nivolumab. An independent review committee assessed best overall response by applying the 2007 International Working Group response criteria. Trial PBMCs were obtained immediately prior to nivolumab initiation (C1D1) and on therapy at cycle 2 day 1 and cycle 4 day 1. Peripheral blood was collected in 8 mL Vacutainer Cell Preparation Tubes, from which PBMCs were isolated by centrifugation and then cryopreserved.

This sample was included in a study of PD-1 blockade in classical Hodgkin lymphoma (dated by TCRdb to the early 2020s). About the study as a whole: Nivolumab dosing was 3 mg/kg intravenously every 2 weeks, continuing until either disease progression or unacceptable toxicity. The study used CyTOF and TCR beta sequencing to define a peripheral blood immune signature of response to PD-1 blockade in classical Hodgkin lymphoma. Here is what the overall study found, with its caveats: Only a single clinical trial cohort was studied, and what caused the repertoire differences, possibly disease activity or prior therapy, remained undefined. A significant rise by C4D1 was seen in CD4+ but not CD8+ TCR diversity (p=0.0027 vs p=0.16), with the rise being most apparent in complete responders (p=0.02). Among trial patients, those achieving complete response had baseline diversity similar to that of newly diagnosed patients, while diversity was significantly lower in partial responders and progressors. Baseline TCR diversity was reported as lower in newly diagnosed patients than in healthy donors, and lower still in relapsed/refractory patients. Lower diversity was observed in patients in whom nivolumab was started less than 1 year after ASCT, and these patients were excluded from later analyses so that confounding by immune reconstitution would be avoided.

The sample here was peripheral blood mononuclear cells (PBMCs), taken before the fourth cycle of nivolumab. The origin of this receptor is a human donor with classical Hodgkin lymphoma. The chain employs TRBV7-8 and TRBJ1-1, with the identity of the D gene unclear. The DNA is TGTGCCAGCAGCTTAGAACCGCAGAACACTGAAGCTTTCTTT. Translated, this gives CASSLEPQNTEAFF.